The sequence of this TCR beta chain was determined in a study of T-cell reconstitution after alpha-beta-depleted transplantation in children. V lost 0 bases and J lost 8; bases outside the gene matches: 12. This CDR3 is built from 17 residues. CDR1 LNHNV and CDR2 YYDKDF come from the germline V gene (reference sequence). TCRbeta library preparation incorporated unique molecular identifiers. TCRdb re-derived calls from the PCR reads in MiXCR, one entry per CDR3 protein. In the table there are just under 550,000 distinct CDR3 sequences, around 18% of which are singletons. The sequencing here drew on PBMCs from the stem cell graft donor, taken from the stem cell graft. V gene TRBV15 combines with J gene TRBJ2-1; TRBD2 agrees at 8 bases. The TCR originated in a human donor who donated a stem cell graft to a child with acute lymphoblastic leukemia. For the CDR3, the DNA is TGTGCCACCAGCAGAGATCCGCCGGGAGGGCCCGGTTATGAGCAGTTCTTC. Amino acid sequence: CATSRDPPGGPGYEQFF.